Each of the 15 T cell receptor beta chains below was sequenced from the same sample in a study of shared clonotypes between healthy human individuals. Data came from immunoSEQ multiplex PCR; TCRdb stores just in-frame clones and leaves some out. The table has hundreds of thousands of clones, roughly 80% seen once. Sequenced sample: PBMCs. The receptors were sampled from a woman aged 40 to 50 in good health. Some clones in this sample may be carry-over from other donors' samples.

The chain carries TRBV5-1 and TRBJ2-6, with D unclear. The germline V gene has CDR1 SGHRS and CDR2 YFSETQ. V lost 4 bases, J lost 0 bases, and 14 bases lay in between. CDR3 length: 17 amino acids. CDR3 amino acids: CASSQAGLSSGANVLTF. For the CDR3, the DNA is TGCGCCAGCAGCCAAGCCGGCTTAAGCTCTGGGGCCAACGTCCTGACTTTC.

This clone was seen a handful of times. The chain couples TRBV27 to TRBJ2-2; TRBD1 matches 7 bases. Per the germline V gene, CDR1 is MNHEY and CDR2 is SMNVEV (reference sequence). V lost 5 bases to trimming and J lost 3 bases; unmatched junction nucleotides: 6. CDR3 length: 15 residues. CDR3 nucleotide sequence: TGTGCCAGCAGTACGGAGACAGGGTACACCGGGGAGCTGTTTTTT. Amino acids: CASSTETGYTGELFF.

The rearrangement uses TRBV9 and TRBJ2-3; 10 positions match TRBD2. Germline-derived CDR1 and CDR2 are SGDLS and YYNGEE. V was pared by 1 base and J by 6 bases, with 2 bases of the junction left unmatched. This CDR3 spans 14 amino acids. In nucleotides, the CDR3 is TGTGCCAGCAGCGTACTAGCGGGAGTGGATACGCAGTATTTT. The encoded protein is CASSVLAGVDTQYF. Full variable domain (outside the CDR3, taken from reference TRBV9 and TRBJ2-3): DSGVTQTPKHLITATGQRVTLRCSPRSGDLSVYWYQQSLDQGLQFLIQYYNGEERAKGNILERFSAQQFPDLHSELNLSSLELGDSALYFCASSVLAGVDTQYFGPGTRLTVL.

The chain uses TRBV7-8 and TRBJ2-7; no firm D call. V was trimmed by 5 bases and J by 6 bases, leaving 11 bases between them. CDR3 size: 12 residues. Germline CDR1 SGHVS, CDR2 FQNEAQ. The CDR3 protein is CASSQGPREQYF. CDR3 DNA: TGTGCCAGCAGCCAAGGGCCCCGCGAGCAGTACTTC.

The chain links TRBV20-1 to TRBJ2-5; D may be TRBD2 (6 bases). CDR1 and CDR2 (germline): DFQATT, SNEGSKA (reference sequence). The germline V and J ends were trimmed by 3 bases and 14 bases, with 13 bases remaining between them. The length of the CDR3 is 10 residues. CDR3 nucleotides: TGCAGTGCTAGCAACCGGGACTTTTACTTC. It is translated as CSASNRDFYF.

This chain connects TRBV19 to TRBJ2-1; 8 positions match TRBD2. The CDR3 extends over 15 amino acids. Germline-derived CDR1 and CDR2 are LNHDA and SQIVND (reference sequence). Germline trimming cut 0 bases from V and 8 bases from J; bases unmatched to any gene: 6. The CDR3 is CASSIDQAGADEQFF. As DNA, the CDR3 is TGTGCCAGTAGTATAGATCAAGCGGGAGCGGATGAGCAGTTCTTC. Full variable domain (remainder filled in from reference TRBV19 and TRBJ2-1): DGGITQSPKYLFRKEGQNVTLSCEQNLNHDAMYWYRQDPGQGLRLIYYSQIVNDFQKGDIAEGYSVSREKKESFPLTVTSAQKNPTAFYLCASSIDQAGADEQFFGPGTRLTVL.

This clone was recorded once. CDR3 region: CSAARGTEAFF. The CDR3 DNA sequence: TGCAGTGCAGCTCGTGGGACTGAAGCTTTCTTT. The chain uses TRBV20-1 and TRBJ1-1; D unresolved. V lost 6 bases to trimming and J lost 5 bases, with 10 bases between them. CDR1 DFQATT and CDR2 SNEGSKA come from the germline V gene (reference sequence). The CDR3 totals 11 residues.

CDR3 sequence reads: CATSRGGPYEQYF. CDR3 nucleotide sequence: TGTGCCACCAGCAGAGGGGGCCCCTACGAGCAGTACTTC. The gene calls are TRBV15 and TRBJ2-7, with D possibly being TRBD1 (5 bases). Germline CDR1 LNHNV, CDR2 YYDKDF (reference sequence). The CDR3 loop spans 13 amino acids. Trimming cost V 1 base and J 2 bases, with 6 bases left between them.

The rearrangement links TRBV10-3 to TRBJ1-2; D is unclear. The V gene lost 11 bases and the J gene lost 4 bases, with 20 bases spanning the gap. The CDR3 spans 14 residues. The V gene's germline CDR1 is ENHRY and CDR2 SYGVKD. CDR3 coding DNA: TGTGCCCTTCGGACGGACGAAAGCGGCTATGGCTACACCTTC. This sequence encodes CALRTDESGYGYTF.

The chain uses TRBV28 and TRBJ2-5; 7 bases agree with TRBD2. The V segment lost 5 bases and the J segment 5 bases; nucleotides outside the gene matches: 11. CDR1 is MDHEN, CDR2 SYDVKM, per germline. The CDR3 contains 15 residues. The CDR3 DNA reads TGTGCCAGCAGTGCCTTGGCGGGAGTTAGGGAGACCCAGTACTTC. Translating it yields CASSALAGVRETQYF.

The chain couples TRBV6-1 to TRBJ2-3; D possibly matches TRBD1 or TRBD2 (5 bases each). Germline CDR1 and CDR2: MNHNS and SASEGT. V lost 7 bases and J lost 1, with 12 bases in between. This CDR3 spans 14 amino acids. CDR3 sequence: CASKRDPRTDTQYF. The DNA for the CDR3 is TGTGCCAGCAAAAGGGACCCTCGCACAGATACGCAGTATTTT.

Ten or more counts support this clone. This chain connects TRBV19 to TRBJ1-5; possibly TRBD1 for D (5 bases). This CDR3 has 15 residues. Per germline, CDR1 LNHDA and CDR2 SQIVND (reference sequence). V was shortened by 4 bases and J by 3 bases, with 13 bases between the two germline ends. The CDR3 nucleotides are TGTGCCAGTAGTAGCAGGGTGGACTTCAATCAGCCCCAGCATTTT. Its translation is CASSSRVDFNQPQHF.

CDR3: CASSKTDYGYTF. The CDR3 DNA sequence: TGTGCCAGCAGCAAGACAGATTATGGCTACACCTTC. This rearrangement joins TRBV11-2 to TRBJ1-2; D is possibly TRBD1 (5 bases). This CDR3 is built from 12 residues. Between the trimmed V and J ends, which lost 5 bases and 5 bases, there was a span of 9 bases. Germline assignment: CDR1 SGHAT and CDR2 FQNNGV.

V usage is TRBV9 and J usage is TRBJ2-2; 13 bases align to TRBD2. The junction had 5 bases not matched to a gene; V was cut back by 1 base and J by 2 bases. This CDR3 region has 18 residues. The germline CDR1 and CDR2 sequences are SGDLS and YYNGEE. This CDR3 reads CASSVRTSGSYNTGELFF. CDR3 nucleotides: TGTGCCAGCAGCGTACGGACTAGCGGGAGTTATAACACCGGGGAGCTGTTTTTT.

DNA for the CDR3: TGTGCCAGCAGCAAGGAGACTAGCAGTGAGCAGTACTTC. This gives the protein CASSKETSSEQYF. The chain combines TRBV2 with TRBJ2-7; 7 bases agree with TRBD2. CDR1 is SNHLY and CDR2 is FYNNEI in the germline V gene. The CDR3 is 13 amino acids. V lost 6 bases, J lost 7 bases, and 9 bases stayed unmatched.